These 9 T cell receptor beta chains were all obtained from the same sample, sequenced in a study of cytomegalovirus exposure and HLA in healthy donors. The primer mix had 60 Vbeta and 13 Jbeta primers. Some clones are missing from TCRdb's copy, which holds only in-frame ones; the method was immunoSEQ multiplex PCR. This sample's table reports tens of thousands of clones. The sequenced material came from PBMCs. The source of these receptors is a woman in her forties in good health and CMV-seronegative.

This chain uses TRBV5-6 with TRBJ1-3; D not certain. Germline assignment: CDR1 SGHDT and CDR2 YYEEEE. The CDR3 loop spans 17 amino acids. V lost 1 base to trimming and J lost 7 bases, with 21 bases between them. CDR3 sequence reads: CASSLSSRGRLENTIYF. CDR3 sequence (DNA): TGTGCCAGCAGCTTGTCGAGCAGAGGGCGTTTAGAGAACACCATATATTTT.

CDR3 in amino acids: CASSLRQGALTNYGYTF. The CDR3 DNA reads TGTGCCAGCAGCTTACGACAGGGGGCCCTCACTAACTATGGCTACACCTTC. This rearrangement joins TRBV7-2 to TRBJ1-2, with 10 nucleotides matching TRBD1. The CDR3 loop spans 17 amino acids. Germline V gives CDR1 SGHTA, CDR2 FQGNSA. V was clipped by 2 bases and J by 0 bases; unmatched bases: 6.

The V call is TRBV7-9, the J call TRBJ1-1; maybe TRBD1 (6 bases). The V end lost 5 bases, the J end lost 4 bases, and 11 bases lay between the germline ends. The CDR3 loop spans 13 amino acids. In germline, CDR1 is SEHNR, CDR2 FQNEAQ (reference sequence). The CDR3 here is CASSRDTGTEAFF. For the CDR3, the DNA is TGTGCCAGCAGCCGGGACACAGGCACTGAAGCTTTCTTT.

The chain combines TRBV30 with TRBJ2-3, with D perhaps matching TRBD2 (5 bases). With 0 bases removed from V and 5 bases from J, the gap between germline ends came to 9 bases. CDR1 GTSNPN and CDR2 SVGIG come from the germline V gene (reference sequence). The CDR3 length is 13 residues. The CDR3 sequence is CAWSVGGGDTQYF. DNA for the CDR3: TGTGCCTGGAGTGTTGGAGGCGGAGATACGCAGTATTTT.

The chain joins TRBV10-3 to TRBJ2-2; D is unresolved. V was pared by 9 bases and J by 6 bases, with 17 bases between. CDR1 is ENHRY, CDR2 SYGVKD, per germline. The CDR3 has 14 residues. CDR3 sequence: CAISPSVLSGELFF. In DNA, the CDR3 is TGTGCCATAAGCCCGAGCGTGTTATCCGGGGAGCTGTTTTTT.

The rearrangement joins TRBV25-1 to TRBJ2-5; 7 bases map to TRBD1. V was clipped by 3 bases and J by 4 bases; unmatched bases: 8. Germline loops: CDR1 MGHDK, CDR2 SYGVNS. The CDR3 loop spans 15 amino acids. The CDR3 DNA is TGTGCCAGCAGTGATACGAGGACAGGAGGAGAGACCCAGTACTTC. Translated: CASSDTRTGGETQYF.

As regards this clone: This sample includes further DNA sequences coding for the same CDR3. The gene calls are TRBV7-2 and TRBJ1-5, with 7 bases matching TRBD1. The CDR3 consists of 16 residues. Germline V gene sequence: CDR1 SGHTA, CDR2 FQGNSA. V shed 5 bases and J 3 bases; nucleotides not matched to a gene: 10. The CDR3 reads CASSEGQVLLNQPQHF. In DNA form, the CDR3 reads TGTGCCAGCAGCGAAGGACAGGTCCTACTCAATCAGCCCCAGCATTTT.

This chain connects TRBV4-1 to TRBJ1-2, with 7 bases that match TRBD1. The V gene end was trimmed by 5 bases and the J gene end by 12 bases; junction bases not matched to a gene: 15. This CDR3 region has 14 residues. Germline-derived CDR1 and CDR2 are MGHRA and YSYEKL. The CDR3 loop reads CASSDPNNRGGHTF. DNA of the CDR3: TGCGCCAGCAGCGACCCCAACAACAGGGGAGGCCACACCTTC.

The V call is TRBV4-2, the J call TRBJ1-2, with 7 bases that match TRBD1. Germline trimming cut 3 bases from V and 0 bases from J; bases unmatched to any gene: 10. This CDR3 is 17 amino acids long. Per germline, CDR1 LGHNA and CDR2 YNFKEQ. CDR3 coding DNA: TGTGCCAGCAGCCAGGGAATCCTGACAGGGTCTAACTATGGCTACACCTTC. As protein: CASSQGILTGSNYGYTF.